This T cell receptor beta chain was documented in a study of blood T cell repertoires in COVID-19 (dated by TCRdb to the early 2020s). A note on the overall study: Samples covering the acute and convalescent phases of COVID-19 were provided by collaborators in the United States, Italy and Spain. The material from the prospective study consisted of cDNA or gDNA derived from T cells, B-cell-depleted T cells, or PBMCs. Deeply sampled blood TCRbeta repertoires from subjects exposed to, actively infected with, or recovered from COVID-19 were included in the dataset. The repertoires were released in a freely available public database intended as a resource for research on the immune response to SARS-CoV-2. The samples were drawn from two sources: the first 160 participants of the ongoing ImmuneRACE study, and approximately 1,300 subjects contributed by 6 global collaborators. Nearly every sample came with metadata listing a de-identified subject ID, COVID-19 status, age in years and sex. HLA class I and class II types, where available, came from metadata supplied by the sample provider rather than from assay-based typing. Summary of the overall study and its limitations: The amount of clinical and demographic metadata varied by source and participant and was provided uncurated.

TCRbeta CDR3 regions were amplified from genomic DNA by means of the immunoSEQ Assay, a bias-controlled multiplex PCR. The authors processed their data as follows. The number of nucleated cells in each sample was estimated by amplification of reference gene primers within the assay. Sequence reads were collapsed and filtered to measure the absolute abundance of every unique TCRbeta CDR3 rearrangement. Productive Simpson clonality was computed per sample as the square root of Simpson's diversity index over productive rearrangements. The table was pulled from immuneACCESS by TCRdb, which kept in-frame rearrangements only. Such tables lose some clones; where checked, under half of the loss comes from unresolved V genes, and the rest has no known cause. V and J calls and clone size follow that table, whereas D and trimming were derived from the DNA. In all, the sample holds fewer than 350,000 clones, and approximately 90% of those were seen once. The top ten hold over 3.5% of the sample.

The junction shows trimming of 5 bases on V and 5 bases on J, and the gene matches do not reach 7 bases of it. Sequences KGHSH (CDR1) and LQKENI (CDR2) are obtained from the germline V gene. CDR3 length: 15 amino acids, cysteine to phenylalanine. This entry keeps only the CDR3 DNA: 45 bases, framed from base 1. Enrolling through a virtual design, the prospective study's participants ranged in age from roughly 18 to 90 years and lived across some 22 United States geographic areas. To assign participants to cohorts, the prospective study relied on clinical history that participants themselves reported in a screening survey and a study questionnaire. Mobile phlebotomists in the prospective study collected whole blood, serum and a nasopharyngeal or oropharyngeal swab from every participant. Over a 2-month period, participants in the prospective study had the option of providing additional blood draws and questionnaires. Prospective study blood samples were shipped either frozen or at room temperature before DNA extraction.

Notes on this clone: There is no known antigen for this receptor. Base qualities were left out, and no much larger clone turns up one base away.

Material for sequencing was PBMCs or T cells enriched from blood (not recorded which). This sequence was found in a woman aged 25 to 39 with acute COVID-19. The chain uses TRBV18 and TRBJ1-1; 11 central nucleotides agree with TRBD1. The DNA sequence reads TGTGCCAGCTCAGCAGGACAGGGGGCCTCGACTGAAGCTTTCTTT. This sequence encodes CASSAGQGASTEAFF.